Here is one T cell receptor (beta chain) with its context. Antigen: not known. Donors consisted of healthy bone marrow donors. CDR1 SGHVS and CDR2 FQNEAQ come from the germline V gene. Trimming shortened V by 5 bases and J by 3 bases, and 14 bases separated the two germline ends. This CDR3 spans 16 amino acids. The data are from a study of cytomegalovirus exposure and HLA in healthy donors. Study-level findings and limits: Rarity marked most TCR sequences, yet some public TCRs occurred in many donors.

The PCR ran on 60 Vbeta and 13 Jbeta primers. Libraries were prepared by immunoSEQ multiplex PCR; TCRdb keeps only in-frame clonotypes and omits some of them. Counted here are about 100,000 clones, 65% to 85% occurring once; the ten biggest clones make up over 15%. This clonotype was sampled from a woman aged 55 to 70 in good health and CMV-seropositive. The sample was PBMCs. The J gene is TRBJ2-6, the V gene TRBV7-8; maybe TRBD2 (6 bases). CDR3: CASSPNLGGGANVLTF. The CDR3 DNA is TGTGCCAGCAGCCCAAACCTCGGGGGTGGGGCCAACGTCCTGACTTTC.